Listed here is a single T cell receptor beta chain. The data derive from a study of blood T cell repertoires in COVID-19. At the level of the study: COVID-19 samples, acute and convalescent, were from the United States, Italy and Spain.

Data came from immunoSEQ multiplex PCR; TCRdb stores just in-frame clones and leaves some out. Of under 70,000 clones in the sample, around 80% were seen once. The germline gives CDR1 SGHKS, CDR2 YYEKEE (reference sequence). This CDR3 is 15 amino acids long. V lost 4 bases and J lost 0, with 14 bases in between. Specimen: peripheral blood. The clonotype originates from a woman older than 75 with active or convalescent COVID-19. This rearrangement joins TRBV5-5 to TRBJ2-7, with D maybe TRBD2 (7 bases). CDR3 protein: CASSGGAVSSYEQYF. The CDR3 coding sequence is TGTGCCAGCAGCGGGGGGGCGGTGAGCTCCTACGAGCAGTACTTC.